This T cell receptor (beta chain) was captured by sequencing in a study of Graves' ophthalmopathy and Graves' hyperthyroidism. Background on the study: Being free of ophthalmopathy for 18 months of follow-up defined stable hyperthyroidism. The study, taken as a whole, reports: The model achieved 55% to 71% sensitivity and roughly 72% specificity for ophthalmopathy progression. Blood also carried most expanded thyroid clonotypes exceeding 0.001 frequency.

RNA transcripts were the template, and TCR beta CDR3 regions were amplified from them. HTBI primers were used in a first-round RT-PCR, which preceded a second-round multiplex PCR. TCRdb re-called the multiplex PCR reads with MiXCR, one entry per CDR3 protein. This table holds about 1.2 million distinct CDR3 sequences, 35% to 40% found once. Regarding this clonotype: Its antigen is not known.

Lactation, pregnancy, uncontrolled infections and other autoimmune diseases were all grounds for excluding patients. This TCR came from an adult man with Graves' hyperthyroidism. The sample was peripheral blood or thyroid tissue (not recorded which).

For the CDR3, the DNA is TGTGCCAGCAGTTACTCTTTTGGGACGGGGTGGCCCTCCTACGAGCAGTACTTC. Its translation is CASSYSFGTGWPSYEQYF. The V gene is TRBV6-2 or TRBV6-3, the J gene TRBJ2-7, with D possibly being TRBD1 or TRBD2 (5 bases each). CDR3 size: 18 residues. CDR1 and CDR2 from the germline V gene are MNHEY and SVGEGT. V lost 0 bases and J 0 bases, leaving 18 bases between the germline ends.